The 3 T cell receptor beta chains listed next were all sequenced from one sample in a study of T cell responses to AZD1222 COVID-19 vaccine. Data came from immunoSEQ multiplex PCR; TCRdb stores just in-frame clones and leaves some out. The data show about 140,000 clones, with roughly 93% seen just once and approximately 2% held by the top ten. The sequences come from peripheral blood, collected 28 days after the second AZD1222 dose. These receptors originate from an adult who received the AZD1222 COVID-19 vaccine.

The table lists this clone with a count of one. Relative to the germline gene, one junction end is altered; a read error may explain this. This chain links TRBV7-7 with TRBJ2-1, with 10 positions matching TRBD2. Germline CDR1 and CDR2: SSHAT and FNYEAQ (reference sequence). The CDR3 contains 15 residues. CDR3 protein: CASSLKAGGPGEQFF. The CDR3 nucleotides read TGTGCTAGCAGCTTAAAAGCGGGAGGGCCGGGGGAGCAGTTCTTC. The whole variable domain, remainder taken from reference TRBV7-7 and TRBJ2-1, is GAGVSQSPRYKVTKRGQDVTLRCDPISSHATLYWYQQALGQGPEFLTYFNYEAQPDKSGLPSDRFSAERPEGSISTLTIQRTEQRDSAMYRCASSLKAGGPGEQFFGPGTRLTVL.

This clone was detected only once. CDR3 sequence: CASSETSGRQPQHF. Here the CDR3 DNA reads TGTGCCAGCAGTGAAACCTCGGGGCGCCAGCCCCAGCATTTT. The rearrangement joins TRBV2 to TRBJ1-5, with a weak D call TRBD1 (5 bases). This CDR3 spans 14 amino acids. Trimming removed 2 bases at V and 7 bases at J, with 12 bases between. Germline CDR1 SNHLY, CDR2 FYNNEI.

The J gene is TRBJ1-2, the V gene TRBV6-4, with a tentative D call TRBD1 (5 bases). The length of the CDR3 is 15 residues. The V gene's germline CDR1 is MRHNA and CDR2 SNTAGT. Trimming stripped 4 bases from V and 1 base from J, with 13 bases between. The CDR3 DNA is TGTGCCAGCAGTGCCCAACGGGGCGTTAACTATGGCTACACCTTC. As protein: CASSAQRGVNYGYTF.